The clone carrying this TCR beta chain was seen ten or more times. This sample stems from a study of blood T cell repertoires in COVID-19. With 3 bases clipped from V and 7 bases from J, the junction kept 15 bases outside the gene matches. Germline V CDR1 and CDR2: KGHSH, LQKENI. The CDR3 totals 16 residues. Method: immunoSEQ multiplex PCR; TCRdb's copy keeps in-frame clones and lacks some. The sample holds over 150,000 clones, about three quarters seen once. The sequence was obtained from a man aged 55-75 years with acute or convalescent COVID-19. The sequencing sample was made of peripheral blood. V usage is TRBV18 and J usage is TRBJ2-7, with TRBD1 matching over 7 bases. This chain's CDR3 is CASSPGPRQGTWEQYF. The CDR3 DNA reads TGTGCCAGCTCACCCGGCCCACGACAGGGTACTTGGGAGCAGTACTTC.